The 19 T cell receptor beta chains reported below all come from one sample, sequenced in a study of T-cell memory formation after mild COVID-19. TCRdb passed the 5' RACE reads through MiXCR, listing each CDR3 protein once. The repertoire has about 350,000 distinct CDR3 sequences, around 28% of them found once; the top ten carry approximately 12%. Sequencing was carried out using PBMCs or a T cell subset sorted from them (not recorded which). These receptors came from an adult woman who had mild COVID-19 (a few samples of this study predate the infection). Cell type and time point are not known.

This clonotype occurred a few times. The V call is TRBV5-1, the J call TRBJ2-7; weak D call: TRBD2 (6 bases). The CDR3 length is 12 residues. The ends were cut back, 5 bases at V and 9 bases at J, with 15 bases in the middle. CDR1 is SGHRS, CDR2 YFSETQ, per germline. Here the CDR3 reads CASSMGLGGQYF. CDR3 bases: TGCGCCAGCAGTATGGGGCTGGGAGGGCAGTACTTC.

The chain recombines TRBV7-8 with TRBJ2-5; 13 bases agree with TRBD2. V dropped 2 bases and J dropped 5; count of bases not matched to a gene: 2. The length of the CDR3 is 15 residues. Germline V CDR1 and CDR2: SGHVS, FQNEAQ. CDR3 sequence reads: CASSLPTSGGETQYF. The CDR3 DNA sequence: TGTGCCAGCAGCTTACCGACTAGCGGGGGGGAGACCCAGTACTTC. Full variable domain (missing parts from reference TRBV7-8 and TRBJ2-5): GAGVSQSPRYKVAKRGQDVALRCDPISGHVSLFWYQQALGQGPEFLTYFQNEAQLDKSGLPSDRFFAERPEGSVSTLKIQRTQQEDSAVYLCASSLPTSGGETQYFGPGTRLLVL.

This clonotype occurred a few times. The V call is TRBV4-2, the J call TRBJ2-7, with 8 bases identical to TRBD2. Germline values: CDR1 LGHNA, CDR2 YNFKEQ. CDR3 length equals 15 residues. J lost 3 bases, V lost 1 base, and 5 bases had no gene match. The CDR3 sequence is CASSQGAGGHYEQYF. CDR3 nucleotide sequence: TGTGCCAGCAGCCAAGGGGCGGGAGGACACTACGAGCAGTACTTC.

Only a few counts were recorded for this clonotype. The chain is built from TRBV6-5 and TRBJ2-5; 8 bases fit TRBD2. J gave up 7 bases and V 6 bases, and 7 bases lay outside the gene matches. Germline V lookup: CDR1 MNHEY, CDR2 SVGAGI. The CDR3 is 13 residues long. The CDR3, as DNA: TGTGCCAGCAGGGCTAGCGGGTATTCGACCCAGTACTTC. This translates into CASRASGYSTQYF.

This clonotype turned up a few times. At one end the junction does not follow the germline gene, possibly because of a read error. The chain has TRBV12-3 or TRBV12-4 and TRBJ1-4; D unresolved. The CDR3 loop spans 11 amino acids. CDR3 sequence: CASGDNEKPFF. CDR3 coding DNA: TGTGCCAGCGGTGACAATGAAAAACCGTTTTTT.

This clonotype has a handful of counts. This chain links TRBV6-6 with TRBJ2-5, with 15 nucleotides matching TRBD2. The junction had 7 bases not matched to a gene; V was cut back by 5 bases and J by 0 bases. Germline CDR1 is MNHNY and CDR2 is SVGAGI (reference sequence). This CDR3 is built from 18 residues. The DNA for the CDR3 is TGTGCCAGCAGTGGTCCCGGGACTAGCGGGGGGTACCAAGAGACCCAGTACTTC. This encodes CASSGPGTSGGYQETQYF.

The CDR3 region is CATSTITSGRPYEQYF. In nucleotides, the CDR3 is TGTGCCACCAGCACAATAACTAGCGGGCGTCCCTACGAGCAGTACTTC. The chain joins TRBV15 to TRBJ2-7; 9 bases agree with TRBD2. CDR3 length: 16 residues. Germline CDR1 reads LNHNV; CDR2 reads YYDKDF (reference sequence). With 4 bases clipped from V and 2 bases from J, the junction kept 9 bases outside the gene matches. The full variable domain, rest sourced from reference TRBV15 and TRBJ2-7, is DAMVIQNPRYQVTQFGKPVTLSCSQTLNHNVMYWYQQKSSQAPKLLFHYYDKDFNNEADTPDNFQSRRPNTSFCFLDIRSPGLGDTAMYLCATSTITSGRPYEQYFGPGTRLTVT.

This clonotype was seen only a few times. The chain carries TRBV5-5 and TRBJ1-1; D is ambiguous. Germline V gene lookup returns CDR1 SGHKS and CDR2 YYEKEE (reference sequence). The V and J ends lost 0 bases and 0 bases respectively, with 12 bases between them. The CDR3 length is 16 residues. DNA of the CDR3: TGTGCCAGCAGCTTGGGGGCCAGGACCATGAACACTGAAGCTTTCTTT. It codes for CASSLGARTMNTEAFF.

This clonotype was seen a few times. The chain employs TRBV5-1 and TRBJ2-2, with unresolved D. CDR3 length: 13 residues. The germline CDR1 and CDR2 sequences are SGHRS and YFSETQ. Trimming pared 1 base from V and 7 bases from J, leaving 8 bases between. Here the CDR3 reads CASSLYSHGELFF. CDR3 bases: TGCGCCAGCAGCTTGTATAGCCACGGGGAGCTGTTTTTT.

This clonotype was seen a few times. This chain joins TRBV12-3 or TRBV12-4 and TRBJ2-5; 7 positions agree with TRBD1. After removal of 6 bases from V and 4 bases from J, the junction contained 5 bases not matched to a gene. The CDR3 loop spans 13 amino acids. The CDR3 DNA follows: TGTGCCAGCAGCTCGACAGGGCCAGAGACCCAGTACTTC. It translates to CASSSTGPETQYF.

This clonotype was picked up a small number of times. The chain employs TRBV5-1 and TRBJ2-7, with no clear D. The CDR3 is 12 residues long. Trimming removed 2 bases at V and 6 bases at J, with 9 bases between. Germline V gene lookup returns CDR1 SGHRS and CDR2 YFSETQ. The CDR3, as DNA: TGCGCCAGCAGCTTAACGGGCTCCGAGCAGTACTTC. This translates into CASSLTGSEQYF.

This clonotype was observed a few times. The chain combines TRBV5-1 with TRBJ2-2; D is unclear. The CDR3 sequence is 14 residues long. Germline V gene sequence: CDR1 SGHRS, CDR2 YFSETQ. V gave up 0 bases and J gave up 5 bases, with 8 bases separating them. In DNA, the CDR3 is TGCGCCAGCAGCTTGGGGGATGTGACCGGGGAGCTGTTTTTT. Translated, it gives CASSLGDVTGELFF.

This chain links TRBV12-3 or TRBV12-4 with TRBJ2-7, with TRBD2 matching 7 bases. V shed 10 bases and J 1 base; nucleotides not matched to a gene: 7. This CDR3 comprises 13 residues. The CDR3 region is CATSAGVSYEQYF. CDR3 DNA: TGTGCCACTAGCGCGGGGGTTTCCTACGAGCAGTACTTC.

This rearrangement joins TRBV5-6 to TRBJ2-5; D is tentatively TRBD1 or TRBD2 (7 bases each). Trimming removed 0 bases at V and 3 bases at J, with 12 bases between. This CDR3 spans 15 amino acids. Germline CDR1 and CDR2: SGHDT and YYEEEE. The CDR3 loop is CASSLGRGGEETQYF. CDR3 bases: TGTGCCAGCAGCTTGGGCAGGGGGGGCGAAGAGACCCAGTACTTC.

The table lists this clonotype with many counts. The chain links TRBV9 to TRBJ2-1, with 8 bases identical to TRBD1. V lost 4 bases and J lost 5; bases outside the gene matches: 5. CDR1 and CDR2 from the germline V gene are SGDLS and YYNGEE. The CDR3 is 14 amino acids. The DNA of the CDR3 is TGTGCCAGCAGCCCCAGGACAGGGAACAATGAGCAGTTCTTC. Translation: CASSPRTGNNEQFF.

This clonotype has only a few counts. The chain has TRBV5-5 and TRBJ2-5, with 9 bases identical to TRBD2. Trimming cost V 4 bases and J 1 base; bases outside gene matches: 8. The CDR3 extends over 16 amino acids. Per germline, CDR1 SGHKS and CDR2 YYEKEE (reference sequence). In nucleotides, the CDR3 is TGTGCCAGCAGCAGCCGACTAGCGGCCCTCCAAGAGACCCAGTACTTC. It translates to CASSSRLAALQETQYF. Using reference TRBV5-5 and TRBJ2-5 for the parts outside the CDR3, the full variable domain is DAGVTQSPTHLIKTRGQQVTLRCSPISGHKSVSWYQQVLGQGPQFIFQYYEKEERGRGNFPDRFSARQFPNYSSELNVNALLLGDSALYLCASSSRLAALQETQYFGPGTRLLVL.

This clonotype was seen only a few times. The V gene is TRBV12-3 or TRBV12-4, the J gene TRBJ2-1, with D uncertain. Trimming pared 5 bases from V and 7 bases from J, leaving 6 bases between. The CDR3 is made up of 11 amino acids. CDR3 amino acids: CASSPKNEQFF. CDR3 DNA: TGTGCCAGCAGTCCGAAAAATGAGCAGTTCTTC.

The V gene is TRBV29-1, the J gene TRBJ2-5; TRBD2 agrees at 9 bases. V gave up 7 bases and J gave up 6 bases; unmatched junction bases: 12. Per the germline V gene, CDR1 is SQVTM and CDR2 is ANQGSEA. The length of the CDR3 is 14 residues. The CDR3 DNA sequence: TGCAGCGCTGGATTTGGCGGGGGGGCGAAGACCCAGTACTTC. It yields the protein CSAGFGGGAKTQYF.

This clonotype was picked up a small number of times. The CDR3: CASSFSGLGTDTQYF. The DNA of the CDR3 is TGTGCCAGCAGCTTTTCAGGGCTTGGCACAGATACGCAGTATTTT. This chain joins TRBV7-9 and TRBJ2-3; a possible D gene is TRBD1 (5 bases). CDR1 and CDR2 (germline): SEHNR, FQNEAQ (reference sequence). The CDR3 consists of 15 residues. V was trimmed by 3 bases and J by 1 base, leaving 11 bases between them. Full variable domain (outside the CDR3, taken from reference TRBV7-9 and TRBJ2-3): DTGVSQNPRHKITKRGQNVTFRCDPISEHNRLYWYRQTLGQGPEFLTYFQNEAQLEKSRLLSDRFSAERPKGSFSTLEIQRTEQGDSAMYLCASSFSGLGTDTQYFGPGTRLTVL.